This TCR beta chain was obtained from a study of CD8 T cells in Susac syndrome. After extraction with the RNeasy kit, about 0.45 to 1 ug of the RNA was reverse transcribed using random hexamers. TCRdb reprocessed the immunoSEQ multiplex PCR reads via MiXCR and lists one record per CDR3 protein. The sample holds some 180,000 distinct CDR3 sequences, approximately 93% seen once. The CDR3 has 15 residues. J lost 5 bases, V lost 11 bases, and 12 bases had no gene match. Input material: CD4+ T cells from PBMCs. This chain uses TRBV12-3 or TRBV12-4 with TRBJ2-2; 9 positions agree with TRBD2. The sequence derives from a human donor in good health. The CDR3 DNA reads TGTGCCTCGAGAAGCGGGGGGATGGGAACCGGGGAGCTGTTTTTT. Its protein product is CASRSGGMGTGELFF.